This section outlines one T cell receptor beta chain sequence together with its context. Method: immunoSEQ multiplex PCR; TCRdb's copy keeps in-frame clones and lacks some. Seen here are some 150,000 clones, 60% to 80% observed once, and the top ten hold roughly 9%. The data stem from a study of blood T cell repertoires in COVID-19. The sample comprised peripheral blood. This sequence originates from a woman between 45 and 60 years old with active or convalescent COVID-19.

CDR3 amino acids: CAISENAGTGSEQYF. CDR3 sequence (DNA): TGTGCCATCAGTGAAAACGCCGGGACAGGGAGTGAGCAGTACTTC. This chain joins TRBV10-3 and TRBJ2-7; 9 nucleotides align to TRBD1. Germline V gene lookup returns CDR1 ENHRY and CDR2 SYGVKD. The CDR3 consists of 15 residues. The trim removed 3 bases at V and 7 bases at J, leaving 10 bases unmatched.